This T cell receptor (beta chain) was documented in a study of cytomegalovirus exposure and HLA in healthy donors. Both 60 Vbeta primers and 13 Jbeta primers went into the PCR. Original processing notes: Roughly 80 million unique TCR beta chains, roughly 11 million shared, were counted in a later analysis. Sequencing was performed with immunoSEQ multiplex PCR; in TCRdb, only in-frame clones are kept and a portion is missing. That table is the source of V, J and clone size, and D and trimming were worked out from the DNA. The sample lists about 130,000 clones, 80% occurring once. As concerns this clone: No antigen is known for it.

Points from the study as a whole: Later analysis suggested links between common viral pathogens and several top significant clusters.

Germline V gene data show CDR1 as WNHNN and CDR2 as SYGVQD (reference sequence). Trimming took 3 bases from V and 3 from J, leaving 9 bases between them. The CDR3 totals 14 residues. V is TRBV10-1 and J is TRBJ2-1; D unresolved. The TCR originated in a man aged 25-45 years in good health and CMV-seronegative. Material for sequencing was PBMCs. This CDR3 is CASSDPSDYNEQFF. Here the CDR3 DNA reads TGCGCCAGCAGTGACCCAAGCGACTACAATGAGCAGTTCTTC.